This T cell receptor (beta chain) was captured by sequencing in a study of response to subunit inactivated influenza vaccine. Study results and caveats: There was a suggestion from the authors that each seasonal influenza vaccination recruits few new T cells.

TCRdb re-called the RT-PCR reads through MiXCR, storing one row per CDR3 protein. This repertoire shows some 600,000 distinct CDR3 sequences, 13% to 15% found once; its top ten account for roughly 7.6%. This clonotype appeared many times. Its matching antigen is unknown. The origin of this receptor is a middle-aged man who received an inactivated influenza vaccine. The material was PBMCs from blood, obtained less than 15 days before vaccination.

CDR3 DNA: TGTGCCAGCAGTTCTTGGGACAGGGCCGGCAAAAACATTCAGTACTTC. This sequence encodes CASSSWDRAGKNIQYF. The chain is built from TRBV12-3 or TRBV12-4 and TRBJ2-4, with 9 bases fitting TRBD1. V lost 4 bases to trimming and J lost 3 bases; unmatched junction nucleotides: 7. The length of the CDR3 is 16 residues.